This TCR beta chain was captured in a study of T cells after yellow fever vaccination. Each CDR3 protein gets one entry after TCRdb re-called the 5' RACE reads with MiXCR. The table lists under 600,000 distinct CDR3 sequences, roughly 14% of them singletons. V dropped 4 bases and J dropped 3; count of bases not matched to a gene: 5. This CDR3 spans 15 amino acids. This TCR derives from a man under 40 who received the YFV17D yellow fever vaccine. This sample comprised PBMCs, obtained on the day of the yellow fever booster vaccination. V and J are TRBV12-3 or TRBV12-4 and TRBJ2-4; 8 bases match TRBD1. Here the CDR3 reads CASSSTGVVKNIQYF. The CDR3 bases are TGTGCCAGCAGTTCGACAGGGGTCGTCAAAAACATTCAGTACTTC.